One sample yielded the 10 T cell receptor beta chains listed below, sequenced in a study of molecular identifiers for immune sequencing clone quantification. TCRdb re-called the PCR reads with MiXCR, one entry per CDR3 protein. The sample has approximately 97,000 distinct CDR3 sequences, 20% to 25% seen once. The sample consisted of naive CD8+ T cells from blood, with Jurkat cell RNA spiked in. Subset in this sample: FACS-sorted CD8+CD4-CCR7+CD45RA+ naive T cells. Receptors originate from a human donor in good health. Some libraries in this study had Jurkat cell RNA spiked in.

The rearrangement uses TRBV30 and TRBJ2-7; no clear D. V dropped 0 bases and J dropped 3 bases, with 12 bases sitting between them. CDR1 is GTSNPN and CDR2 is SVGIG in the germline V gene (reference sequence). The CDR3 loop spans 14 amino acids. The CDR3 DNA reads TGTGCCTGGAGTGTTCGTGGGTCGGGCTACGAGCAGTACTTC. This gives the protein CAWSVRGSGYEQYF.

Worth noting for this clonotype: One end of the junction fails to match germline, which may point to a read error. J is TRBJ1-1 and V is TRBV7-9; perhaps TRBD1 as D (6 bases). The germline V gene encodes CDR1 SEHNR and CDR2 FQNEAQ (reference sequence). This CDR3 spans 14 amino acids. The CDR3 loop reads CASSPTRGATEAFF. Here the CDR3 DNA reads TGCGCCAGCAGCCCGACTAGGGGGGCCACTGAAGCTTTCTTT.

This clonotype was detected many times. The rearrangement uses TRBV20-1 and TRBJ1-1, with unresolved D. Germline V gene sequence: CDR1 DFQATT, CDR2 SNEGSKA (reference sequence). This CDR3 has 13 residues. V dropped 1 base and J dropped 5 bases, with 11 bases sitting between them. Written as DNA, the CDR3 is TGCAGTGCTAGAGCCCCGGAAGGGACTGAAGCTTTCTTT. This sequence encodes CSARAPEGTEAFF.

The genes are TRBV29-1 and TRBJ2-7; tentatively, D is TRBD1 or TRBD2 (5 bases each). Germline CDR1 SQVTM, CDR2 ANQGSEA. Between the trimmed V and J ends, which lost 6 bases and 9 bases, there was a span of 21 bases. The CDR3 totals 13 residues. The CDR3 DNA sequence: TGCAGCGTCGTGGGGGATTTCGCAGGCGGGCAGTACTTC. It codes for CSVVGDFAGGQYF.

The sample holds many counts of this clonotype. The chain couples TRBV4-3 to TRBJ1-3, with D maybe TRBD1 (6 bases). Germline V CDR1 and CDR2: LGHNA, YSLEER. The V gene lost 3 bases and the J gene lost 1 base, with 10 bases spanning the gap. The CDR3 loop spans 15 amino acids. CDR3 sequence reads: CASSHDRLSGNTIYF. DNA for the CDR3: TGCGCCAGCAGCCACGACAGGCTTTCTGGAAACACCATATATTTT.

This clonotype was counted between two and nine times. V and J are TRBV19 and TRBJ1-5; 9 nucleotides match TRBD1. CDR1 and CDR2 (germline): LNHDA, SQIVND (reference sequence). V was clipped by 5 bases and J by 2 bases; unmatched bases: 19. This CDR3 is built from 20 residues. CDR3 region: CASSSHRDRDGAWGNQPQHF. The CDR3 coding sequence is TGTGCCAGTAGTTCTCACCGGGACAGGGATGGGGCCTGGGGCAATCAGCCCCAGCATTTT.

J is TRBJ2-3 and V is TRBV4-1, with 11 bases that match TRBD2. V was clipped by 0 bases and J by 7 bases; unmatched bases: 18. Looked up from germline, CDR1 is MGHRA and CDR2 is YSYEKL. The CDR3 sequence is 20 residues long. This chain's CDR3 is CASSQEGGPRLAGFGYTQYF. The DNA of the CDR3 is TGCGCCAGCAGCCAAGAAGGGGGGCCAAGACTAGCGGGATTTGGATATACGCAGTATTTT.

This clonotype was observed a few times. The rearrangement uses TRBV4-1 and TRBJ2-1; the match to TRBD2 covers 7 bases. V was clipped by 0 bases and J by 4 bases; unmatched bases: 3. CDR1 and CDR2 (germline): MGHRA, YSYEKL. There are 15 residues in the CDR3. The CDR3 bases are TGCGCCAGCAGCCAAGATAACGGGGGGTACAATGAGCAGTTCTTC. It is translated as CASSQDNGGYNEQFF.

Details on this clonotype: A much bigger clone sits one base away, suggesting this may be a read error. This rearrangement joins TRBV24-1 to TRBJ2-1; a possible D gene is TRBD2 (6 bases). The CDR3 is made up of 13 amino acids. Trimming took 5 bases from V and 10 from J, leaving 14 bases between them. Germline V CDR1 and CDR2: KGHDR, SFDVKD. CDR3: CATSGGTKYEQFF. In DNA form, the CDR3 reads TGTGCCACCAGTGGCGGGACCAAGTACGAGCAGTTCTTC.

The V call is TRBV6-5, the J call TRBJ2-5; 10 bases match TRBD2. In germline, CDR1 is MNHEY, CDR2 SVGAGI. With 4 bases clipped from V and 1 base from J, the junction kept 15 bases outside the gene matches. The CDR3 has 19 amino acids. The CDR3, as DNA: TGTGCCAGCAGTTCCGACTCCCGACTAGCGGGTCCACCCCAAGAGACCCAGTACTTC. Residues: CASSSDSRLAGPPQETQYF.